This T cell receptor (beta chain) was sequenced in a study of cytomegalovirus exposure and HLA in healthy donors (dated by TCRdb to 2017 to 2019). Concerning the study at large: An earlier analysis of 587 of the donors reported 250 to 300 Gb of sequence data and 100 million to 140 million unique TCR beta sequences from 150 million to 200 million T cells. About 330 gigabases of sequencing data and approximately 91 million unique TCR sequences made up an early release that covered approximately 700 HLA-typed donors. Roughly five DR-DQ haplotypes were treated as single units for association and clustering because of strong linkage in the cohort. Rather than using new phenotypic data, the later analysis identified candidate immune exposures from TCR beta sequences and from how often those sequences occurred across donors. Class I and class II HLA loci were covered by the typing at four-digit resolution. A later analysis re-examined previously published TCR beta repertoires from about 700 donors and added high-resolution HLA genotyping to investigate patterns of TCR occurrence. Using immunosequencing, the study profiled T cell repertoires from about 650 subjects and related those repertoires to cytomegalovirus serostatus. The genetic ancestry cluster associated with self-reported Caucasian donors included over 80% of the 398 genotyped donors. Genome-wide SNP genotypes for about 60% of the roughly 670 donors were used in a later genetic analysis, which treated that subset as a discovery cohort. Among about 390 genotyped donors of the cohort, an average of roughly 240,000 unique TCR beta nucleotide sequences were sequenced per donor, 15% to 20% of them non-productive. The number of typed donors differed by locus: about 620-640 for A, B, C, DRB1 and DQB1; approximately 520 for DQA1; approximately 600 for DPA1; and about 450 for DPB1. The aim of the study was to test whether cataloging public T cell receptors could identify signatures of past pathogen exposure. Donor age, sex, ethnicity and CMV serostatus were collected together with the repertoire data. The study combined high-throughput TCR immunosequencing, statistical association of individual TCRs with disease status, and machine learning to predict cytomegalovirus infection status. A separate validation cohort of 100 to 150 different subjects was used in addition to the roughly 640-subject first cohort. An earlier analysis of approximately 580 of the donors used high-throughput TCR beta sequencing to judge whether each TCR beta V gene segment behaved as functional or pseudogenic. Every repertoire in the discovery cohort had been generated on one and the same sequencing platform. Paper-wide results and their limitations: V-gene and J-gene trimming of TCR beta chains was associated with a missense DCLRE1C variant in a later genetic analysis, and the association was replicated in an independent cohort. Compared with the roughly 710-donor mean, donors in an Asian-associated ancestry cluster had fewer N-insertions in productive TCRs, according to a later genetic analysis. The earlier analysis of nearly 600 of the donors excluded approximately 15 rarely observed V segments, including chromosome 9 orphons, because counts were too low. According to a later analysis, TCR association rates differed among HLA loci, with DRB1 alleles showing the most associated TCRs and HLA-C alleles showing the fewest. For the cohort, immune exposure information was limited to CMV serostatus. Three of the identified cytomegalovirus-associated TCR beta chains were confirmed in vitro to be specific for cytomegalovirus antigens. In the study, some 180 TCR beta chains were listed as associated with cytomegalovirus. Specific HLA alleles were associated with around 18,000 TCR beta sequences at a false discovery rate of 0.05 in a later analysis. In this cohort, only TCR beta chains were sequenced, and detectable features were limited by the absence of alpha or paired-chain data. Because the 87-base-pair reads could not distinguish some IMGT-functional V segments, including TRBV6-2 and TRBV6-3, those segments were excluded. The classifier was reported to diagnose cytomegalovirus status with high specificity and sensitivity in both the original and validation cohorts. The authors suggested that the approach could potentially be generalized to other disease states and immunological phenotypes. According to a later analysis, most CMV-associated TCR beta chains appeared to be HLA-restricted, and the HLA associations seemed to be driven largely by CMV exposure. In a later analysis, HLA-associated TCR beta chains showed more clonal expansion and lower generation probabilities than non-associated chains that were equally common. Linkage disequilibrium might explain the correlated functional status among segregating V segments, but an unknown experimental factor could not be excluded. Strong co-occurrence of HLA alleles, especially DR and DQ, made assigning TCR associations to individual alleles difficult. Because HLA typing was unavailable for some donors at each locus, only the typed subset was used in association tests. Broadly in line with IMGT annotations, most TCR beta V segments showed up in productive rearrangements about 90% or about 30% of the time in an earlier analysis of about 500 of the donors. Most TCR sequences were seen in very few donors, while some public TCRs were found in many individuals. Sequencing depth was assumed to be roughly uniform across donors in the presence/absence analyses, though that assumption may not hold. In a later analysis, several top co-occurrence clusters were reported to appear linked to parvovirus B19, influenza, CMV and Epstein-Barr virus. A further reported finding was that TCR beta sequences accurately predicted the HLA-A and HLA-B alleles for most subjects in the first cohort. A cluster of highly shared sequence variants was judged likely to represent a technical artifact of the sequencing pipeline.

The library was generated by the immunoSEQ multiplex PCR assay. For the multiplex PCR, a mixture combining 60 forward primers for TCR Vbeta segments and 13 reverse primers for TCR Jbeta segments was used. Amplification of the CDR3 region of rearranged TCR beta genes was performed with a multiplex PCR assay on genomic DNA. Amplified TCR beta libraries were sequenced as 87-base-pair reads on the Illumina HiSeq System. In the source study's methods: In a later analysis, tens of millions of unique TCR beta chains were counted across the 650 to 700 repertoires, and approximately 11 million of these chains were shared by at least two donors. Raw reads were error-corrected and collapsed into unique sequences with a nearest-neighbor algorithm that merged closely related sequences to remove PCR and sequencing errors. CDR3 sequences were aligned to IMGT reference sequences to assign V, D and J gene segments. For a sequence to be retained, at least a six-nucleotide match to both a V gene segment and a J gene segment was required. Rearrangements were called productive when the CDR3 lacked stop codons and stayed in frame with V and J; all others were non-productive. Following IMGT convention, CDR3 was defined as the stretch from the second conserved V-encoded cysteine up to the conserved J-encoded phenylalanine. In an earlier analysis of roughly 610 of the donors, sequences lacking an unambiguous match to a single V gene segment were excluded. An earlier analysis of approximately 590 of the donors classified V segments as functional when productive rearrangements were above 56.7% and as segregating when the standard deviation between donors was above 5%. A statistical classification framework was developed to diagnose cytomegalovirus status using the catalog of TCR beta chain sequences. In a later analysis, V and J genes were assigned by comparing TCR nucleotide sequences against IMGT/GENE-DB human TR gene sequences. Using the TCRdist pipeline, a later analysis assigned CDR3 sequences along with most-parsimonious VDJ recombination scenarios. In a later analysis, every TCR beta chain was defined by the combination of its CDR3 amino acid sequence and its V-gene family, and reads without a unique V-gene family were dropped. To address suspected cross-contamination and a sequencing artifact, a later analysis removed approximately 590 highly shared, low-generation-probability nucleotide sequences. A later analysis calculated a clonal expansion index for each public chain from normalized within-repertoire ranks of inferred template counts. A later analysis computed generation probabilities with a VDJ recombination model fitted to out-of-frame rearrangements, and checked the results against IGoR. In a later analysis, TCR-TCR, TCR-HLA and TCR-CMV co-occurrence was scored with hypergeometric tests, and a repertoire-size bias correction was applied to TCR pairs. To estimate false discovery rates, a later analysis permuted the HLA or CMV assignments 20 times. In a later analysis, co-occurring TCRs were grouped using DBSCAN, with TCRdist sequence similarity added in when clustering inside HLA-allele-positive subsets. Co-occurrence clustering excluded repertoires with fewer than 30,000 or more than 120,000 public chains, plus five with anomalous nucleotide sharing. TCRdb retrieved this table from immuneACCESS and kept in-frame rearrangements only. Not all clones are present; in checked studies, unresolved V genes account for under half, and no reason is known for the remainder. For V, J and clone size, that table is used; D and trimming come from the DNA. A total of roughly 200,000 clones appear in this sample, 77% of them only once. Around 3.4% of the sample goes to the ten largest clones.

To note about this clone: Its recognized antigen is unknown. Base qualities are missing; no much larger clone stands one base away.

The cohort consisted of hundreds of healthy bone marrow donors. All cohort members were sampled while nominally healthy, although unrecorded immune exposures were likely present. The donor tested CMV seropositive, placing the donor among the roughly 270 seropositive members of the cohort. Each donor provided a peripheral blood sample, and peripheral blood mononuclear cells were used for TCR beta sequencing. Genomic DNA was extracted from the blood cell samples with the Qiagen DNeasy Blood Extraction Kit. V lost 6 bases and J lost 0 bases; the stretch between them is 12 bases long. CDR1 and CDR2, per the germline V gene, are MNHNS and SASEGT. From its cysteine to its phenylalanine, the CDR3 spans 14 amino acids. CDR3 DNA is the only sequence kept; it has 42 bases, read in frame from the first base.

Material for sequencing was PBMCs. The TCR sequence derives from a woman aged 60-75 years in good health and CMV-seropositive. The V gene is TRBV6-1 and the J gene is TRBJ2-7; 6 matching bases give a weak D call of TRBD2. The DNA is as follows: TGTGCCAGCAGAGCCGGGACTGACTCCTACGAGCAGTACTTC. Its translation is CASRAGTDSYEQYF.